This TCR beta chain originates from a study of T-cell memory formation after mild COVID-19. General study findings and limits: Cross-reactive memory appears to have joined, as suggested by some responding clones showing up in pre-infection memory. Second-wave clones with a day 37 peak had unconfirmed SARS-CoV-2 specificity.

One entry per CDR3 protein results from TCRdb running MiXCR on the 5' RACE reads. The table has tens of thousands of distinct CDR3 sequences, 9.5% to 15% seen once. The germline V gene has CDR1 LGHNT and CDR2 FRNRAP. Germline trimming cut 5 bases from V and 1 base from J; bases unmatched to any gene: 6. The CDR3 sequence is 15 residues long. Concerning this clonotype: The antigen is undetermined.

This TCR was sampled from a man between 18 and 35 years old who had mild COVID-19 (a few samples of this study predate the infection). Cell type and time point are not known. V usage is TRBV12-5 and J usage is TRBJ2-3; 7 bases are a match to TRBD1. Source material: PBMCs or a T cell subset sorted from them (not recorded which). For the CDR3, the DNA is TGTGCTAGTGGTCCTAACAGGGGAGGCACAGATACGCAGTATTTT. Residues: CASGPNRGGTDTQYF.